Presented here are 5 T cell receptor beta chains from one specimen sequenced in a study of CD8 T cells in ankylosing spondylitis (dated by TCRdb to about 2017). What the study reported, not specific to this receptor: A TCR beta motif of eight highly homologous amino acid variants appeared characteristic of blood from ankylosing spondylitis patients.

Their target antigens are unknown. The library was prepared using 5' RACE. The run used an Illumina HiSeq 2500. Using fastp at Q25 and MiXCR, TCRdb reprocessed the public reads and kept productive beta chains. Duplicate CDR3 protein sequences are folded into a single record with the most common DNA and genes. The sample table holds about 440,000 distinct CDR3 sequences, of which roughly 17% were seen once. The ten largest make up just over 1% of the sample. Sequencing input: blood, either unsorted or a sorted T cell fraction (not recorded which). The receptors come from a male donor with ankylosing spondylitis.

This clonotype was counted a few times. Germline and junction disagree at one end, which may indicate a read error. The CDR3 reads CSTRYSVNAEAFF. CDR3 sequence (DNA): TGCAGCACCCGCTACAGTGTGAACGCTGAAGCTTTCTTT. The genes are TRBV29-1 and TRBJ1-1, with D unresolved. This CDR3 spans 13 amino acids. CDR1 is SQVTM, CDR2 ANQGSEA, per germline.

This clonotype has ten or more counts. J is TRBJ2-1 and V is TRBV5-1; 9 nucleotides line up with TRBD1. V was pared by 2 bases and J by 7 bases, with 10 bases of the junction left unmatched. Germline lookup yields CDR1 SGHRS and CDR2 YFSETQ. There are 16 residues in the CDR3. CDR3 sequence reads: CASSFPGTGSKNEQFF. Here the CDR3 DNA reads TGCGCCAGCAGCTTCCCCGGGACAGGGTCCAAAAATGAGCAGTTCTTC.

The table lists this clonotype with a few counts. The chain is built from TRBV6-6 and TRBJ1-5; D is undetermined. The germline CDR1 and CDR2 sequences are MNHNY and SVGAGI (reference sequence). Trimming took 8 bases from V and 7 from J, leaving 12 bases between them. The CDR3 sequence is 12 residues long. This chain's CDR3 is CASQSGSQPQHF. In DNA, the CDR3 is TGTGCCAGCCAGAGTGGGAGCCAGCCCCAGCATTTT.

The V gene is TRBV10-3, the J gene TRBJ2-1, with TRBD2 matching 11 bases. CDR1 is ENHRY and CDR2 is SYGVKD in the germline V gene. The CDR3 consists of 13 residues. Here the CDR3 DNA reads TGTGCTACGCTGCTAGCGGGAGGTAATGAGCAGTTCTTC. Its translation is CATLLAGGNEQFF.

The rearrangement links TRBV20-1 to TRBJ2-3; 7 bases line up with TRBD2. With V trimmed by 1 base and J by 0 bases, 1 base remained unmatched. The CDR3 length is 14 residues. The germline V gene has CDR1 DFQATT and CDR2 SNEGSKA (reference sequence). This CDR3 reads CSARVGGSTDTQYF. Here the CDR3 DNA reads TGCAGTGCTAGAGTGGGGGGGAGCACAGATACGCAGTATTTT.